These T cell receptor beta chains were read from a single sample in a study of response to subunit inactivated influenza vaccine. TCRdb ran MiXCR on the RT-PCR reads and lists one entry per CDR3 protein. The table shows about 190,000 distinct CDR3 sequences, with around 14% occurring only once. The sequenced sample was CD8+ T cells sorted from PBMCs, obtained about 5 days after vaccination. These receptors were taken from a man in his fifties or sixties who received an inactivated influenza vaccine. The CDR3 runs from the conserved cysteine through the conserved F or W. Each record gives: clone size, D gene, J gene, V gene, CDR3 protein, CDR3 DNA. D genes are given only for firm matches. For some rows the clone size is stated as once, few or many, or as a class when expanded; others skip it.

abundance: -; d_gene: TRBD2; j_gene: TRBJ2-5; v_gene: TRBV15; CDR3aa: CATSLAGGQETQYF; CDR3nt: TGTGCCACCAGCTTAGCGGGGGGGCAGGAGACCCAGTACTTC
abundance: -; d_gene: -; j_gene: TRBJ2-7; v_gene: TRBV20-1; CDR3aa: CSARLDSYEQYF; CDR3nt: TGCAGTGCCCGACTAGACTCCTACGAGCAGTACTTC
abundance: -; d_gene: -; j_gene: TRBJ1-5; v_gene: TRBV7-8; CDR3aa: CASSPRTMINQPQHF; CDR3nt: TGTGCCAGCAGCCCCAGGACGATGATCAATCAGCCCCAGCATTTT
abundance: few; d_gene: -; j_gene: TRBJ2-1; v_gene: TRBV20-1; CDR3aa: CSARPQWNPYNEQFF; CDR3nt: TGCAGTGCTCGCCCCCAGTGGAACCCCTACAATGAGCAGTTCTTC
abundance: few; d_gene: -; j_gene: TRBJ2-7; v_gene: TRBV4-3; CDR3aa: CASSQEGGNEQYF; CDR3nt: TGCGCCAGCAGCCAAGAAGGGGGGAACGAGCAGTACTTC
abundance: -; d_gene: -; j_gene: TRBJ1-1; v_gene: TRBV21-1; CDR3aa: CASSKELGQGLNTEAFF; CDR3nt: TGTGCCAGCAGCAAAGAACTGGGACAGGGCTTGAACACTGAAGCTTTCTTT
abundance: -; d_gene: TRBD1; j_gene: TRBJ1-1; v_gene: TRBV13; CDR3aa: CASSDPGTGDSEAFF; CDR3nt: TGTGCCAGCAGCGACCCCGGGACAGGGGATTCTGAAGCTTTCTTT
abundance: -; d_gene: -; j_gene: TRBJ2-1; v_gene: TRBV5-1; CDR3aa: CASSLEGYLYNEQFF; CDR3nt: TGCGCCAGCAGCTTGGAGGGATATCTTTACAATGAGCAGTTCTTC
abundance: many; d_gene: -; j_gene: TRBJ1-1; v_gene: TRBV12-3/TRBV12-4; CDR3aa: CASSFLAGHEAFF; CDR3nt: TGTGCCAGCAGTTTCCTCGCAGGCCATGAAGCTTTCTTT
abundance: many; d_gene: -; j_gene: TRBJ2-3; v_gene: TRBV5-1; CDR3aa: CASRQSAVMSTDTQYF; CDR3nt: TGCGCCAGCAGACAATCAGCTGTGATGAGCACAGATACGCAGTATTTT
abundance: many; d_gene: -; j_gene: TRBJ1-5; v_gene: TRBV12-3/TRBV12-4; CDR3aa: CASSLQGSNQPQHF; CDR3nt: TGTGCCAGCAGTCTTCAGGGTTCGAATCAGCCCCAGCATTTT
abundance: -; d_gene: -; j_gene: TRBJ1-2; v_gene: TRBV7-9; CDR3aa: CASSSTIRQANYGYTF; CDR3nt: TGTGCCAGCAGCTCAACTATCCGACAGGCTAACTATGGCTACACCTTC
abundance: few; d_gene: TRBD2; j_gene: TRBJ2-3; v_gene: TRBV28; CDR3aa: CASSLGTSGRATQYF; CDR3nt: TGTGCCAGCAGTTTAGGTACTAGCGGGAGGGCCACGCAGTATTTT
abundance: -; d_gene: TRBD2; j_gene: TRBJ2-1; v_gene: TRBV12-3/TRBV12-4; CDR3aa: CASGGGGRYNEQFF; CDR3nt: TGTGCCAGCGGGGGAGGCGGGAGATACAATGAGCAGTTCTTC
abundance: many; d_gene: -; j_gene: TRBJ2-3; v_gene: TRBV7-2; CDR3aa: CASSLVGGGIDTQYF; CDR3nt: TGTGCCAGCAGCTTAGTAGGAGGGGGCATTGATACGCAGTATTTT